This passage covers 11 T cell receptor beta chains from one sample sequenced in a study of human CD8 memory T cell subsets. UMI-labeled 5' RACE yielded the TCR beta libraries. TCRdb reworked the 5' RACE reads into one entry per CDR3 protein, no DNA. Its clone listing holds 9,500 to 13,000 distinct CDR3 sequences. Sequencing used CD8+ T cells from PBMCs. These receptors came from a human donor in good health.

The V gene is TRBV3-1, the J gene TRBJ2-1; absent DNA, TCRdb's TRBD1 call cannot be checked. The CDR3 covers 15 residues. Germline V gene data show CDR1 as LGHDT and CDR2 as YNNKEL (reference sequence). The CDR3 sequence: CASSQDEQGIYEQFF.

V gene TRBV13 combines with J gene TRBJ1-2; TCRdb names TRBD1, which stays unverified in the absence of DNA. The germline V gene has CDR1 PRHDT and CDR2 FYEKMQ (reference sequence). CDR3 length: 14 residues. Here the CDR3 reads CASSLGTGNYGYTF.

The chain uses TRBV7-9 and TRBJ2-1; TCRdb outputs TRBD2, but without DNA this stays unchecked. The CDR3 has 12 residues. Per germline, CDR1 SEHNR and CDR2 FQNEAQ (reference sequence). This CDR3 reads CASSLDLAGHFF.

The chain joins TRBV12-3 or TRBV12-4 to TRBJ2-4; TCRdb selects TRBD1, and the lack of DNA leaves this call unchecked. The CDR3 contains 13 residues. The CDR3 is CASSYLGRDIQYF.

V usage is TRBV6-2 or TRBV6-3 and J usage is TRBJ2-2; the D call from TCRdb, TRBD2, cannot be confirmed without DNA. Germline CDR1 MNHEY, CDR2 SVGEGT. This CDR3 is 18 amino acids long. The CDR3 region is CASSSLIVQGKNTGELFF.

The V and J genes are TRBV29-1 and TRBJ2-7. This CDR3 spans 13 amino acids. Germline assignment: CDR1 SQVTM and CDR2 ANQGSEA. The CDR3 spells CSVEAESSYEQYF.

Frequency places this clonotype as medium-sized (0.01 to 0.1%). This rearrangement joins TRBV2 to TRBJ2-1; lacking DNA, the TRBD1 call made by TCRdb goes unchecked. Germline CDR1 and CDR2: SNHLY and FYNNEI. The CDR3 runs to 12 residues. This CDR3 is CASSGGYNEQFF.

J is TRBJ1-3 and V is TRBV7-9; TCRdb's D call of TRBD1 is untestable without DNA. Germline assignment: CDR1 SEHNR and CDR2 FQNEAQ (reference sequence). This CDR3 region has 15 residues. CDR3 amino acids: CASSFPGSSGNTIYF.

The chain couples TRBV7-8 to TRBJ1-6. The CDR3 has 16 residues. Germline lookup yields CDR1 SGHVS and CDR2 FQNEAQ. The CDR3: CASSWTASSYNSPLHF.

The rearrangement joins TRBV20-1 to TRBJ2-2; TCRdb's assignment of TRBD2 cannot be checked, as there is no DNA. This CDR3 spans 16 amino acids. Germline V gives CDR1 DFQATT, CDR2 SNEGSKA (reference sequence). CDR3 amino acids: CSARVPHSGLTGELFF.

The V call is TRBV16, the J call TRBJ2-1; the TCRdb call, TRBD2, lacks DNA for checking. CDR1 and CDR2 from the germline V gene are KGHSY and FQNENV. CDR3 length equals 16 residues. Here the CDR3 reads CASSPAGTSGVNEQFF.